This T cell receptor beta chain was obtained from a study of blood T cells in healthy people across ages. With a J-beta primer mix and a sample-barcoded 5' primer, a second PCR ran about 7 to 12 cycles. TCRdb processed the 5' RACE reads anew with MiXCR; each CDR3 protein has one entry. The table includes fewer than 900,000 distinct CDR3 sequences, around 48% detected once. CDR1 and CDR2 from the germline V gene are MDHEN and SYDVKM. The CDR3 contains 12 residues. Trimming left V 2 bases short and J 3 bases short, with 5 bases between. This chain connects TRBV28 to TRBJ2-7; D uncertain. The sequence was collected from a woman aged 60 to 75 in good health. Material: blood. DNA for the CDR3: TGTGCCAGCAGTTTACAGATCTACGAGCAGTACTTC. It codes for CASSLQIYEQYF.